These 5 T cell receptor beta chains originate from one sample sequenced in a study of T cell responses to AZD1222 COVID-19 vaccine. TCRdb's copy holds only in-frame clones and misses some; the assay was immunoSEQ multiplex PCR. The profile shows approximately 140,000 clones, approximately 78% of them singletons. Sequencing was performed on peripheral blood, taken on day 0 of MenACWY control vaccination. The receptors originated from an adult in good health.

The chain carries TRBV6-5 and TRBJ2-5; 7 bases are shared with TRBD2. Germline CDR1 is MNHEY and CDR2 is SVGAGI. V dropped 5 bases and J dropped 4; count of bases not matched to a gene: 7. The CDR3 length is 14 residues. This chain's CDR3 is CASSTGAGSETQYF. The DNA of the CDR3 is TGTGCCAGCAGTACCGGAGCGGGGTCAGAGACCCAGTACTTC.

The chain uses TRBV7-9 and TRBJ1-3, with D possibly being TRBD1 (5 bases). The V end was cut by 1 base, the J end by 0 bases, with 10 bases between. The length of the CDR3 is 16 residues. Germline assignment: CDR1 SEHNR and CDR2 FQNEAQ (reference sequence). The CDR3 DNA is TGTGCCAGCAGCTTAGAGCACAGGATCTCTGGAAACACCATATATTTT. Amino acids: CASSLEHRISGNTIYF.

The rearrangement links TRBV7-6 to TRBJ2-7; TRBD1 agrees at 11 bases. J lost 6 bases, V lost 3 bases, and 7 bases had no gene match. The CDR3 totals 15 residues. Germline V lookup: CDR1 SGHVS, CDR2 FNYEAQ. The CDR3 spells CASSFQTGTGGEQYF. The CDR3 DNA follows: TGTGCCAGCAGCTTTCAAACCGGGACAGGGGGCGAGCAGTACTTC.

The chain joins TRBV19 to TRBJ1-2, with TRBD1 identical over 9 bases. The CDR3 is 14 amino acids. Germline lookup yields CDR1 LNHDA and CDR2 SQIVND (reference sequence). J was trimmed by 2 bases and V by 3 bases; bases with no gene match: 1. The CDR3 is CASSMGQGNYGYTF. In DNA, the CDR3 is TGTGCCAGTAGTATGGGACAGGGAAACTATGGCTACACCTTC.

The chain employs TRBV18 and TRBJ2-5; either TRBD1 or TRBD2 may supply D (5 bases each). Germline V CDR1 and CDR2: KGHSH, LQKENI. The CDR3 is 14 residues long. The germline V and J ends were trimmed by 5 bases and 2 bases, with 12 bases remaining between them. The CDR3 nucleotides are TGTGCCAGCTCAGCCCGGGGCTTACAAGAGACCCAGTACTTC. Translating it yields CASSARGLQETQYF.